The present TCR beta chain was sequenced within a study of OX40 agonist ivuxolimab in advanced cancers. Study background: Each dose-escalation patient presented with hepatocellular carcinoma, melanoma, renal cell or head and neck cancer. There were three patients with partial responses, one having hepatocellular carcinoma and two cutaneous melanoma.

Exclusion of a patient followed from autoimmune disease history or systemic immunosuppression. Sampling of blood occurred at baseline, cycle 4 day 1, and cycle 7 day 1. The sample holds one count of this clone. Some clones are missing from TCRdb's copy, which holds only in-frame ones; the method was immunoSEQ multiplex PCR. The data show approximately 60,000 clones, roughly four fifths seen once. The CDR3 has 15 residues. The germline V and J ends were trimmed by 0 bases and 5 bases, with 13 bases remaining between them. Germline CDR1 and CDR2: SGHRS and YFSETQ. Sample: CD4+ or CD8+ T cells sorted from blood, taken in a trial of the OX40 agonist ivuxolimab. The chain employs TRBV5-1 and TRBJ2-3, with a weak D call TRBD2 (5 bases). The TCR comes from an adult with an advanced solid tumor such as melanoma, head and neck, liver or kidney cancer. CDR3 coding DNA: TGCGCCAGCAGCTTGGCCCGAGGGAATCGAGATACGCAGTATTTT. Translating gives CASSLARGNRDTQYF.